These 26 T cell receptor beta chains were sequenced from one sample in a study of CD8 T cells in Susac syndrome (dated by TCRdb to about 2019). The library was prepared using the immunoSEQ multiplex PCR assay. RNA was extracted with the RNeasy kit and 0.5 to 1 ug was reverse transcribed using random hexamers. TCRdb itself trimmed the public reads at Q25 with fastp, ran MiXCR and retained productive beta chains. Every entry covers one CDR3 protein and lists the most common genes and DNA from its rows. A total of 160,000 or so distinct CDR3 sequences appear in this sample, 94% of them only once. Jointly, the top ten make up 0.075% to 0.095% of the sample. Sequencing used CD4+ T cells from PBMCs. These TCRs come from a human donor with multiple sclerosis.

The chain carries TRBV23-1 and TRBJ2-5; D might be TRBD1 (6 bases). TRBV23-1 is an open reading frame, and its role is uncertain. Deletions cut 2 bases from V and 1 base from J, with 11 bases between. The length of the CDR3 is 15 residues. The CDR3 DNA is TGCGCCAGCAGTCAAGGACAGAGACTCCAAGAGACCCAGTACTTC. It yields the protein CASSQGQRLQETQYF.

CDR3 sequence: CASSFRTGGPVDTQYF. The CDR3 DNA reads as TGTGCCAGCAGCTTCCGTACGGGAGGGCCCGTAGATACGCAGTATTTT. This rearrangement joins TRBV11-2 to TRBJ2-3, with 8 bases that match TRBD2. Germline V gives CDR1 SGHAT, CDR2 FQNNGV. J was trimmed by 5 bases and V by 3 bases; bases with no gene match: 10. The length of the CDR3 is 16 residues.

The chain is built from TRBV28 and TRBJ2-7; 11 bases are a match to TRBD1. The CDR3 has 15 amino acids. CDR1 and CDR2 from the germline V gene are MDHEN and SYDVKM. J lost 5 bases, V lost 3 bases, and 6 bases had no gene match. CDR3 nucleotides: TGTGCCAGCAGTTTCCTAGGACAGGGGGCTAACGAGCAGTACTTC. It encodes CASSFLGQGANEQYF.

The J gene is TRBJ2-7, the V gene TRBV19; D perhaps matches TRBD1 (5 bases). Trimming stripped 5 bases from V and 3 bases from J, with 14 bases between. This CDR3 has 14 amino acids. Germline values: CDR1 LNHDA, CDR2 SQIVND (reference sequence). The CDR3 spells CASSYGHEFYEQYF. The CDR3 DNA is TGTGCCAGTAGTTACGGACATGAATTCTACGAGCAGTACTTC.

V gene TRBV20-1 combines with J gene TRBJ2-1; 16 nucleotides align to TRBD2. Trimming removed 5 bases from V and 4 bases from J; junction bases left unmatched: 8. This CDR3 has 17 amino acids. Germline CDR1 and CDR2: DFQATT and SNEGSKA (reference sequence). CDR3 protein: CSAGGGTSGRAYNEQFF. The CDR3 nucleotides read TGCAGTGCTGGGGGGGGGACTAGCGGGAGGGCTTACAATGAGCAGTTCTTC.

The chain couples TRBV5-1 to TRBJ1-3; D is undetermined. The CDR3 runs 13 residues. Germline CDR1 reads SGHRS; CDR2 reads YFSETQ. Trimming took 2 bases from V and 0 from J, leaving 3 bases between them. Written as DNA, the CDR3 is TGCGCCAGCAGCTTAGACTCTGGAAACACCATATATTTT. It encodes CASSLDSGNTIYF.

This CDR3 is CASSPMEGEGNTIYF. The CDR3 DNA sequence: TGTGCCAGCTCACCAATGGAGGGAGAAGGAAACACCATATATTTT. This rearrangement joins TRBV18 to TRBJ1-3, with D uncertain. Germline V gene lookup returns CDR1 KGHSH and CDR2 LQKENI. This CDR3 is built from 15 residues. Trimming took 2 bases from V and 4 from J, leaving 12 bases between them.

This clonotype occurred once. The chain employs TRBV5-1 and TRBJ2-1, with D possibly being TRBD1 (5 bases). The V gene lost 4 bases and the J gene lost 3 bases, with 14 bases spanning the gap. The CDR3 has 15 amino acids. In germline, CDR1 is SGHRS, CDR2 YFSETQ. In DNA, the CDR3 is TGCGCCAGCAGCCCTGTAGCAGACAGCTACAATGAGCAGTTCTTC. Translation: CASSPVADSYNEQFF.

The J gene is TRBJ1-1, the V gene TRBV7-2; no clear D. The CDR3 has 15 amino acids. From germline, CDR1 is SGHTA and CDR2 FQGNSA. Trimming removed 5 bases at V and 1 base at J, with 14 bases between. The DNA of the CDR3 is TGTGCCAGCAGCCGATCTTTCGAGGGGAACACTGAAGCTTTCTTT. This gives the protein CASSRSFEGNTEAFF.

The chain couples TRBV29-1 to TRBJ2-7; 9 bases are a match to TRBD1. This CDR3 has 13 amino acids. Trimming at V came to 5 bases and at J to 1 base, leaving 3 bases not matched to a gene. CDR1 SQVTM and CDR2 ANQGSEA come from the germline V gene. The CDR3 protein is CSVFGQGSYEQYF. The DNA for the CDR3 is TGCAGCGTTTTCGGACAGGGGTCCTACGAGCAGTACTTC.

This clonotype occurred once. The chain joins TRBV7-2 to TRBJ2-5; 8 bases map to TRBD2. The germline V gene encodes CDR1 SGHTA and CDR2 FQGNSA. Trimming removed 3 bases from V and 3 bases from J; junction bases left unmatched: 3. The CDR3 spans 14 residues. This chain's CDR3 is CASSFAGLEETQYF. The CDR3 bases are TGTGCCAGCAGCTTTGCGGGACTAGAAGAGACCCAGTACTTC.

This chain uses TRBV5-1 with TRBJ2-5; 10 bases match TRBD1. The CDR3 has 14 residues. The trim removed 3 bases at V and 4 bases at J, leaving 3 bases unmatched. CDR1 and CDR2 (germline): SGHRS, YFSETQ. CDR3 nucleotides: TGCGCCAGCAGCTGGACAGGGGGAACAGAGACCCAGTACTTC. This encodes CASSWTGGTETQYF.

This clonotype has a single count. The genes are TRBV14 and TRBJ2-6; D is possibly TRBD1 (6 bases). V dropped 2 bases and J dropped 2 bases, with 13 bases sitting between them. CDR1 SGHDN and CDR2 FVKESK come from the germline V gene. This CDR3 region has 17 residues. The CDR3 DNA is TGTGCCAGCAGCCAAATGGGGGCTGGCCCTGGGGCCAACGTCCTGACTTTC. Translation: CASSQMGAGPGANVLTF.

This clonotype showed up just once. The gene calls are TRBV7-2 and TRBJ2-7, with 8 bases matching TRBD2. Germline V CDR1 and CDR2: SGHTA, FQGNSA. The length of the CDR3 is 14 residues. The trim removed 4 bases at V and 5 bases at J, leaving 7 bases unmatched. DNA of the CDR3: TGTGCCAGCAGCTCGACCGGGACTAGTCACGAGCAGTACTTC. Its protein product is CASSSTGTSHEQYF.

This sequence joins TRBV5-6 and TRBJ2-7; D perhaps matches TRBD1 (6 bases). Looked up from germline, CDR1 is SGHDT and CDR2 is YYEEEE. V dropped 0 bases and J dropped 5 bases, with 15 bases sitting between them. There are 15 residues in the CDR3. CDR3 sequence: CASSLGTGNRHEQYF. The CDR3 coding sequence is TGTGCCAGCAGCTTGGGAACAGGGAATCGGCACGAGCAGTACTTC.

The V and J genes are TRBV30 and TRBJ2-3; a possible D gene is TRBD2 (5 bases). Germline values: CDR1 GTSNPN, CDR2 SVGIG (reference sequence). The CDR3 length is 14 residues. Trimming stripped 2 bases from V and 1 base from J, with 10 bases between. The chain's CDR3 is CAWSPAAGTDTQYF. CDR3 nucleotides: TGTGCCTGGAGTCCCGCAGCGGGCACAGATACGCAGTATTTT. The whole variable domain, remainder taken from reference TRBV30 and TRBJ2-3, is SQTIHQWPATLVQPVGSPLSLECTVEGTSNPNLYWYRQAAGRGLQLLFYSVGIGQISSEVPQNLSASRPQDRQFILSSKKLLLSDSGFYLCAWSPAAGTDTQYFGPGTRLTVL.

The chain carries TRBV6-6 and TRBJ1-2; TRBD1 aligns across 8 bases. V dropped 6 bases and J dropped 6; count of bases not matched to a gene: 12. CDR1 and CDR2 from the germline V gene are MNHNY and SVGAGI (reference sequence). This CDR3 comprises 15 residues. For the CDR3, the DNA is TGTGCCAGCAGACCACTACAGGGGGAAGTGAATGGCTACACCTTC. Translation gives CASRPLQGEVNGYTF.

The chain is built from TRBV3-1 and TRBJ2-1; D might be TRBD1 or TRBD2, each matching 6 bases. CDR3 size: 15 residues. Looked up from germline, CDR1 is LGHDT and CDR2 is YNNKEL (reference sequence). Trimming pared 6 bases from V and 1 base from J, leaving 13 bases between. Here the CDR3 reads CASSNWRGSYNEQFF. CDR3 nucleotides: TGTGCCAGCAGTAACTGGAGGGGGTCCTACAATGAGCAGTTCTTC.

This clonotype was observed once. V and J are TRBV6-6 and TRBJ2-7; no clear D gene. This CDR3 contains 16 residues. The ends were cut back, 0 bases at V and 3 bases at J, with 15 bases in the middle. The germline V gene encodes CDR1 MNHNY and CDR2 SVGAGI (reference sequence). CDR3 bases: TGTGCCAGCAGTTACTCGATTCCGTCTCGCTACTACGAGCAGTACTTC. The encoded protein is CASSYSIPSRYYEQYF.

CDR3 in DNA: TGTGCCAGCACCCCCCGCCAGGCGGGAGGGTGGGAGACCCAGTACTTC. Protein sequence: CASTPRQAGGWETQYF. The chain employs TRBV7-2 and TRBJ2-5, with TRBD2 matching over 9 bases. The CDR3 length is 16 residues. The V segment lost 7 bases and the J segment 5 bases; nucleotides outside the gene matches: 14. CDR1 is SGHTA and CDR2 is FQGNSA in the germline V gene. Using reference TRBV7-2 and TRBJ2-5 for the parts outside the CDR3, the full variable domain is GAGVSQSPSNKVTEKGKDVELRCDPISGHTALYWYRQSLGQGLEFLIYFQGNSAPDKSGLPSDRFSAERTGGSVSTLTIQRTQQEDSAVYLCASTPRQAGGWETQYFGPGTRLLVL.

The V call is TRBV30, the J call TRBJ2-1; D assignment may be TRBD1 or TRBD2 (7 bases each). Trimming took off 8 bases at V and 0 bases at J, with 20 bases between the two ends. The CDR3 length is 16 residues. Per germline, CDR1 GTSNPN and CDR2 SVGIG (reference sequence). CDR3 sequence: CARQGEGPRSYNEQFF. CDR3 DNA sequence: TGTGCCCGGCAGGGGGAGGGCCCTCGCTCCTACAATGAGCAGTTCTTC.

The chain recombines TRBV27 with TRBJ2-1; D may match TRBD1 or TRBD2 (5 bases each). Looked up from germline, CDR1 is MNHEY and CDR2 is SMNVEV (reference sequence). This CDR3 is built from 14 residues. V lost 3 bases and J lost 13, with 19 bases in between. The CDR3 region is CASSFEGTGTSQFF. The CDR3 DNA reads as TGTGCCAGCAGTTTTGAAGGGACCGGGACCAGTCAGTTCTTC.

V gene TRBV6-5 combines with J gene TRBJ1-6; D remains ambiguous. Trimming stripped 6 bases from V and 14 bases from J, with 17 bases between. Looked up from germline, CDR1 is MNHEY and CDR2 is SVGAGI. The CDR3 loop spans 13 amino acids. Here the CDR3 reads CASRGGPISSLHF. The CDR3 nucleotides are TGTGCCAGCAGAGGAGGGCCCATTTCGTCCCTCCACTTT.

This clonotype was observed a handful of times. This rearrangement joins TRBV19 to TRBJ2-1, with D unclear. Trimming cost V 3 bases and J 3 bases, with 3 bases left between them. Per germline, CDR1 LNHDA and CDR2 SQIVND (reference sequence). This CDR3 region has 12 residues. CDR3: CASSIGYNEQFF. DNA for the CDR3: TGTGCCAGTAGTATCGGCTACAATGAGCAGTTCTTC. Full variable domain (missing parts from reference TRBV19 and TRBJ2-1): DGGITQSPKYLFRKEGQNVTLSCEQNLNHDAMYWYRQDPGQGLRLIYYSQIVNDFQKGDIAEGYSVSREKKESFPLTVTSAQKNPTAFYLCASSIGYNEQFFGPGTRLTVL.

The chain links TRBV15 to TRBJ2-3; tentatively, D is TRBD2 (7 bases). The V end lost 1 base, the J end lost 1 base, and 9 bases lay between the germline ends. The CDR3 is 15 residues long. Per germline, CDR1 LNHNV and CDR2 YYDKDF (reference sequence). CDR3: CATSRVGGGTDTQYF. In DNA, the CDR3 is TGTGCCACCAGCAGAGTAGGGGGGGGCACAGATACGCAGTATTTT.

This rearrangement joins TRBV27 to TRBJ2-1; D may be TRBD1 or TRBD2 (5 bases each). The CDR3 loop spans 15 amino acids. With 6 bases removed from V and 5 bases from J, the gap between germline ends came to 17 bases. Germline V gene sequence: CDR1 MNHEY, CDR2 SMNVEV (reference sequence). The CDR3 loop reads CASRPPGRGNNEQFF. The CDR3 bases are TGTGCCAGCAGGCCCCCGGGGCGCGGCAACAATGAGCAGTTCTTC.